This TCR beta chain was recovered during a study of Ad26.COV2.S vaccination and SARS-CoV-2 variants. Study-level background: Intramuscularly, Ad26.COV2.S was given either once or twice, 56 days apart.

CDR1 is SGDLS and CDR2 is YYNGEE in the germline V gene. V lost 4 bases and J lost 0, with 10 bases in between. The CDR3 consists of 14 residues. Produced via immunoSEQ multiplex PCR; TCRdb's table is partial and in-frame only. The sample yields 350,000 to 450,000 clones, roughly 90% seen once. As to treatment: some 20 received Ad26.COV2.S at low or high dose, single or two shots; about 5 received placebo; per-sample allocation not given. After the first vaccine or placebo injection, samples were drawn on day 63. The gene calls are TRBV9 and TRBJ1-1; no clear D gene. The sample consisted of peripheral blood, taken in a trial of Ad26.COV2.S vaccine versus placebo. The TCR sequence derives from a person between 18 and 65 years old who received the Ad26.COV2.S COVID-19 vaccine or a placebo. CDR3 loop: CASSPLVVNTEAFF. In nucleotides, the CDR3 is TGTGCCAGCAGCCCCTTGGTCGTGAACACTGAAGCTTTCTTT.